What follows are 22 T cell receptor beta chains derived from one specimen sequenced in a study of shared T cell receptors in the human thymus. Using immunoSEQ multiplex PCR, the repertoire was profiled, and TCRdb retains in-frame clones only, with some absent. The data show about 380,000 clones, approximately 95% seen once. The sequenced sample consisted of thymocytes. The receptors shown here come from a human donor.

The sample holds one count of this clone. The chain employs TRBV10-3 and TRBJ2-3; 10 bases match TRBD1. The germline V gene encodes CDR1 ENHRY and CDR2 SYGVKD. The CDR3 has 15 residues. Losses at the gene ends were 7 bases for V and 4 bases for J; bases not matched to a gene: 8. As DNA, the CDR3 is TGTGCCATCACCCTGGGACAGGGGTTAGCAGATACGCAGTATTTT. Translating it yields CAITLGQGLADTQYF.

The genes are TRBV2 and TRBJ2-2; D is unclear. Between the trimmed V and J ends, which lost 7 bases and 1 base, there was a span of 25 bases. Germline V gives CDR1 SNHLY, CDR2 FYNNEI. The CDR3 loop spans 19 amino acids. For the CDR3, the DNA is TGTGCCAGCACCCAGAAAGTCCGGAGTACCCGCCAGAACACCGGGGAGCTGTTTTTT. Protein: CASTQKVRSTRQNTGELFF.

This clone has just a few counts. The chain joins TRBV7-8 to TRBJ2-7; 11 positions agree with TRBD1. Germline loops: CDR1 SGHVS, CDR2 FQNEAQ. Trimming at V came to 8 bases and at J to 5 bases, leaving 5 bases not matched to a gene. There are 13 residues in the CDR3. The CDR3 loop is CASGTGGPNEQYF. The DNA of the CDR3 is TGTGCCAGCGGGACAGGGGGGCCCAACGAGCAGTACTTC.

The CDR3 loop is CASARDRGDQPQHF. The CDR3 DNA follows: TGTGCCAGCGCCCGGGACAGGGGTGATCAGCCCCAGCATTTT. The V and J genes are TRBV9 and TRBJ1-5; TRBD1 agrees at 10 bases. The V and J ends lost 7 bases and 5 bases, in that order; junction bases with no gene match: 6. The CDR3 is 14 amino acids. Per germline, CDR1 SGDLS and CDR2 YYNGEE.

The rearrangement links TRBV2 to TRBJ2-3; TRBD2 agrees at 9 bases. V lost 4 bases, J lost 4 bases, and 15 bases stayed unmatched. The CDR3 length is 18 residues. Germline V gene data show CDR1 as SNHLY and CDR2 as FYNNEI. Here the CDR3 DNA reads TGTGCCAGCAGTGGTCGCGGGAGGGCCGGTCGCTATCCAGATACGCAGTATTTT. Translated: CASSGRGRAGRYPDTQYF.

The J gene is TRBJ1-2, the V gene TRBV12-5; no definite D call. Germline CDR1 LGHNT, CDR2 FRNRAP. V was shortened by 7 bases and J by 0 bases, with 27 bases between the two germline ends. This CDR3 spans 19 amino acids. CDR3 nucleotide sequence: TGTGCTAGTGCTCTCGTAACCGGGCCTCCGATTCCGACTAACTATGGCTACACCTTC. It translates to CASALVTGPPIPTNYGYTF. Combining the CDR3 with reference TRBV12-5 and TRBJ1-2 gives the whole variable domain DARVTQTPRHKVTEMGQEVTMRCQPILGHNTVFWYRQTMMQGLELLAYFRNRAPLDDSGMPKDRFSAEMPDATLATLKIQPSEPRDSAVYFCASALVTGPPIPTNYGYTFGSGTRLTVV.

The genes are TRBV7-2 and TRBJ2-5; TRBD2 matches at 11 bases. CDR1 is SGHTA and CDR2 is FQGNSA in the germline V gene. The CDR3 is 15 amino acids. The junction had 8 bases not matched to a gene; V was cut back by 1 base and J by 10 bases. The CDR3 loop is CASSLELAGEGDQYF. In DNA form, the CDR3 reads TGTGCCAGCAGCTTAGAACTAGCGGGAGAGGGCGACCAGTACTTC.

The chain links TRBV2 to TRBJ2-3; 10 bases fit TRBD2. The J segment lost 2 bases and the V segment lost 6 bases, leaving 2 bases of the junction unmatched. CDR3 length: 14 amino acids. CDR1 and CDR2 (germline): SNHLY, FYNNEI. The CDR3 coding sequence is TGTGCCAGCAGGGGGACTAGCGTCACAGATACGCAGTATTTT. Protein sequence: CASRGTSVTDTQYF.

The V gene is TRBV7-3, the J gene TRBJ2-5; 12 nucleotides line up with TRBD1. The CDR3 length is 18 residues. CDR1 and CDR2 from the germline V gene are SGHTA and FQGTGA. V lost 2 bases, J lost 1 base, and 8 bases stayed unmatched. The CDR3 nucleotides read TGTGCCAGCAGCTTAGGGACAGGGGGCTTATACGTCCAAGAGACCCAGTACTTC. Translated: CASSLGTGGLYVQETQYF.

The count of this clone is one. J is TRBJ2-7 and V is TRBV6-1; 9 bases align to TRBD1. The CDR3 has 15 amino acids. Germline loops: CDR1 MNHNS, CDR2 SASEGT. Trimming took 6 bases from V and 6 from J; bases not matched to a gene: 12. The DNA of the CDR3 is TGTGCCAGCAGGGCGGGCCCGGGACAGGGTGCCGAGCAGTACTTC. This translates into CASRAGPGQGAEQYF.

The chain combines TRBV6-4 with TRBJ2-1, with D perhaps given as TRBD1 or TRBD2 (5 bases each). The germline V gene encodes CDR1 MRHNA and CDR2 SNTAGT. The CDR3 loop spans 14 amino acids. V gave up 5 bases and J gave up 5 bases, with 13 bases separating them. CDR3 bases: TGTGCCAGCAGTTATCACGGGACGGACAATGAGCAGTTCTTC. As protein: CASSYHGTDNEQFF.

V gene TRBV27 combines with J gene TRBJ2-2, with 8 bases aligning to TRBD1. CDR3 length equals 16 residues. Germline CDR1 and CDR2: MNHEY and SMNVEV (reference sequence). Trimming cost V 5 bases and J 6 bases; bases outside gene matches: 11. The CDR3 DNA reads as TGTGCCAGCAGTCCAACCGGGGCAGGGGGCTCCGGGGAGCTGTTTTTT. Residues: CASSPTGAGGSGELFF.

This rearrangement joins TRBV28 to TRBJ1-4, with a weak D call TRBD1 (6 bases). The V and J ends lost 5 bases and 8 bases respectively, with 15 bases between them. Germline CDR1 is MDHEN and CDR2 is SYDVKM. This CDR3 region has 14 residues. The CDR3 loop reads CASSNREGVEKLFF. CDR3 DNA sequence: TGTGCCAGCAGTAACAGGGAAGGAGTGGAAAAACTGTTTTTT.

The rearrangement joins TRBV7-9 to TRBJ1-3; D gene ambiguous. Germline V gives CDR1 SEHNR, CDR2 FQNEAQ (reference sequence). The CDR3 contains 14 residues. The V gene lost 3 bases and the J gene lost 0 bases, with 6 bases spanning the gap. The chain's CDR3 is CASSFVSSGNTIYF. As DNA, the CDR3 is TGTGCCAGCAGCTTCGTTAGCTCTGGAAACACCATATATTTT.

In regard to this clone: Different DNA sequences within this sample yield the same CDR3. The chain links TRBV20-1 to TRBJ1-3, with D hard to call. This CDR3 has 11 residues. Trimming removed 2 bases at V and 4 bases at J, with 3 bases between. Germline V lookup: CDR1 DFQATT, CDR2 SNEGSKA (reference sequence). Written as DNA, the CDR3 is TGCAGTGCTAGATCCGGAAACACCATATATTTT. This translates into CSARSGNTIYF.

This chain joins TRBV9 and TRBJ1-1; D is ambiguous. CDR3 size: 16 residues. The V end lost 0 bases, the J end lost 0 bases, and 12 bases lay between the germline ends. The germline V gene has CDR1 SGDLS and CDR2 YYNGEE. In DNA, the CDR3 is TGTGCCAGCAGCGTAGTTCGGGGATCTATGAACACTGAAGCTTTCTTT. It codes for CASSVVRGSMNTEAFF.

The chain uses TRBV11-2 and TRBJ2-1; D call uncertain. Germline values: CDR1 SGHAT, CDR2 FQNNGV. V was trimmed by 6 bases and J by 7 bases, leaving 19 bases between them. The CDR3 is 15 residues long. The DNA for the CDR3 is TGTGCCAGCAGTTATTGGGCGGACCTAGGGAATGAGCAGTTCTTC. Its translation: CASSYWADLGNEQFF.

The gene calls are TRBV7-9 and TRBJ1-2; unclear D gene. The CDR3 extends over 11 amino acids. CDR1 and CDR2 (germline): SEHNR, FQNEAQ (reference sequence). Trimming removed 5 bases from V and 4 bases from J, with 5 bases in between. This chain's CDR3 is CASSASYGYTF. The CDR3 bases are TGTGCCAGCAGCGCGAGCTATGGCTACACCTTC. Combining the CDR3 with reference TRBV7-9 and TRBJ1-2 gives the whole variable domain DTGVSQNPRHKITKRGQNVTFRCDPISEHNRLYWYRQTLGQGPEFLTYFQNEAQLEKSRLLSDRFSAERPKGSFSTLEIQRTEQGDSAMYLCASSASYGYTFGSGTRLTVV.

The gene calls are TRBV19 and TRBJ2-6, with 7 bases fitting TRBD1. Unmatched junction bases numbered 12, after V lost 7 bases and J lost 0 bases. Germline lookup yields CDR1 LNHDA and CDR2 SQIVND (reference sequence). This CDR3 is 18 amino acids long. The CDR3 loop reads CASTLGGRTDSGANVLTF. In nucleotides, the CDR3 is TGTGCCAGTACCCTAGGGGGCCGCACTGACTCTGGGGCCAACGTCCTGACTTTC.

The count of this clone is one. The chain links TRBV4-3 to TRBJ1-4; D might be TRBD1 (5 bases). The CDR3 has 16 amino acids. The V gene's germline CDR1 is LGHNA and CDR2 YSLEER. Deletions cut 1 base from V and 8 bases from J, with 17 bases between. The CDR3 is CASSQVEDRHPEKLFF. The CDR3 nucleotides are TGCGCCAGCAGCCAAGTCGAAGACAGACACCCCGAAAAACTGTTTTTT.

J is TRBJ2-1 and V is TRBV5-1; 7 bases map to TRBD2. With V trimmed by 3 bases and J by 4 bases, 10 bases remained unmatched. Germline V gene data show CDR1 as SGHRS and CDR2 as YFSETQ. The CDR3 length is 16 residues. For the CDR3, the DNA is TGCGCCAGCAGCTCGGTGGGCGGGAGACCTTACAATGAGCAGTTCTTC. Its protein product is CASSSVGGRPYNEQFF.

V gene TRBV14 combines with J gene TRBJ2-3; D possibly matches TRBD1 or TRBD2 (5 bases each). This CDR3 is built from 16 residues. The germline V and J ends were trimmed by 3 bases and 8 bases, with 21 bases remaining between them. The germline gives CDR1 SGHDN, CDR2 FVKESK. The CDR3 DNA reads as TGTGCCAGCAGCCACGTCCTAGCTGAAGGGGCGGGTACGCAGTATTTT. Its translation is CASSHVLAEGAGTQYF.